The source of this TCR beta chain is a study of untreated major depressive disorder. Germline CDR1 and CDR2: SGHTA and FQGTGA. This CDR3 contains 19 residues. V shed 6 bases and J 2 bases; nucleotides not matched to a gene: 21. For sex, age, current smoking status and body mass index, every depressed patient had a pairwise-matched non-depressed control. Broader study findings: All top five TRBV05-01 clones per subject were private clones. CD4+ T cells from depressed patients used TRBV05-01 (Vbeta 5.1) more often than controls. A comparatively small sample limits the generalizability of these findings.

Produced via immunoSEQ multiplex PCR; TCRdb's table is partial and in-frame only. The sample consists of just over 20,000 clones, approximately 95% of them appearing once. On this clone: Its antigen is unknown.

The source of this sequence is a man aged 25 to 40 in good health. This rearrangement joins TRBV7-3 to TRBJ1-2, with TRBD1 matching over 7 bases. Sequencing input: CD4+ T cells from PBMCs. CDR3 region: CASRVKGRPGQITNYGYTF. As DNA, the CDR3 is TGTGCCAGCAGGGTTAAAGGGAGACCGGGACAGATAACCAACTATGGCTACACCTTC.